This passage covers 18 T cell receptor beta chains from one sample sequenced in a study of cytomegalovirus exposure and HLA in healthy donors. A multiplex PCR was run with 60 Vbeta primers and 13 Jbeta primers. Only in-frame clones appear in the TCRdb table, and some are missing; sequencing was by immunoSEQ multiplex PCR. The data hold tens of thousands of clones, with around 64% observed a single time. Input material: PBMCs. These receptors were collected from a man younger than 40 in good health and CMV-seronegative.

This chain uses TRBV10-3 with TRBJ2-7; D unresolved. Trimming took 6 bases from V and 0 from J, leaving 6 bases between them. The CDR3 runs 12 residues. Germline CDR1 reads ENHRY; CDR2 reads SYGVKD. Written as DNA, the CDR3 is TGTGCCATCAGGGCCAGCTCCTACGAGCAGTACTTC. It yields the protein CAIRASSYEQYF.

The rearrangement joins TRBV6-5 to TRBJ1-2, with D maybe TRBD1 (6 bases). From germline, CDR1 is MNHEY and CDR2 SVGAGI. Trimming removed 8 bases at V and 4 bases at J, with 14 bases between. The CDR3 has 13 residues. The CDR3 bases are TGTGCCAGCTGGGCTGAGGACAGCTATGGCTACACCTTC. Translating it yields CASWAEDSYGYTF.

This sequence joins TRBV30 and TRBJ1-1; 9 nucleotides match TRBD1. J gave up 10 bases and V 0 bases, and 3 bases lay outside the gene matches. The germline V gene encodes CDR1 GTSNPN and CDR2 SVGIG (reference sequence). This CDR3 has 12 residues. The CDR3 region is CAWSVPGQGAFF. Written as DNA, the CDR3 is TGTGCCTGGAGTGTACCGGGACAGGGAGCTTTCTTT.

In this sample, this clone turned up a few times. This chain uses TRBV29-1 with TRBJ2-7; the D gene is possibly TRBD2 (6 bases). The CDR3 extends over 12 amino acids. Deletions cut 7 bases from V and 3 bases from J, with 13 bases between. Looked up from germline, CDR1 is SQVTM and CDR2 is ANQGSEA. The CDR3 protein is CSARDLRYEQYF. In DNA form, the CDR3 reads TGCAGCGCCCGGGACTTACGCTACGAGCAGTACTTC.

This chain joins TRBV2 and TRBJ1-1, with 10 bases that match TRBD1. The CDR3 runs 14 residues. Trimming took 4 bases from V and 6 from J; bases not matched to a gene: 5. The germline V gene encodes CDR1 SNHLY and CDR2 FYNNEI. The CDR3 DNA is TGTGCCAGCAGTGTGGACAGGGGGTTCGCTGAAGCTTTCTTT. It codes for CASSVDRGFAEAFF.

This clone is a singleton in its sample. The V gene is TRBV18, the J gene TRBJ1-5; 10 positions agree with TRBD1. The CDR3 covers 16 residues. CDR1 and CDR2 from the germline V gene are KGHSH and LQKENI. V was pared by 2 bases and J by 6 bases, with 7 bases of the junction left unmatched. Here the CDR3 reads CASSPALRDRGQPQHF. The CDR3 DNA reads as TGTGCCAGCTCACCAGCACTCCGGGACAGGGGTCAGCCCCAGCATTTT. Based on the CDR3 plus reference TRBV18 and TRBJ1-5, the full variable domain is NAGVMQNPRHLVRRRGQEARLRCSPMKGHSHVYWYRQLPEEGLKFMVYLQKENIIDESGMPKERFSAEFPKEGPSILRIQQVVRGDSAAYFCASSPALRDRGQPQHFGDGTRLSIL.

The chain joins TRBV11-2 to TRBJ2-2; TRBD2 is a possible D gene (6 bases). The V gene lost 2 bases and the J gene lost 7 bases, with 11 bases spanning the gap. Per the germline V gene, CDR1 is SGHAT and CDR2 is FQNNGV. CDR3 size: 14 residues. The CDR3 region has the DNA TGTGCCAGCAGCTTATATGGGGGAGGCGGGGAGCTGTTTTTT. This gives the protein CASSLYGGGGELFF.

This chain uses TRBV6-5 with TRBJ1-3, with a weak D call TRBD1 (6 bases). V was trimmed by 6 bases and J by 0 bases, leaving 12 bases between them. This CDR3 comprises 15 residues. Germline CDR1 reads MNHEY; CDR2 reads SVGAGI. CDR3 loop: CASSRTGNSGNTIYF. The DNA of the CDR3 is TGTGCCAGCAGCCGAACAGGGAACTCTGGAAACACCATATATTTT.

The chain links TRBV19 to TRBJ1-2; possibly TRBD1 for D (5 bases). This CDR3 has 15 amino acids. Germline V gene sequence: CDR1 LNHDA, CDR2 SQIVND (reference sequence). V lost 3 bases and J 3 bases, leaving 14 bases between the germline ends. The CDR3 DNA reads TGTGCCAGTAGTATTGGAGGGGCTCGGGACTATGGCTACACCTTC. Amino acid sequence: CASSIGGARDYGYTF.

The genes are TRBV9 and TRBJ1-5; 7 bases align to TRBD1. V gave up 3 bases and J gave up 2 bases; unmatched junction bases: 5. Germline-derived CDR1 and CDR2 are SGDLS and YYNGEE. The CDR3 sequence is 15 residues long. The CDR3 sequence: CASSAGGQGNQPQHF. The CDR3 nucleotides are TGTGCCAGCAGCGCCGGAGGACAGGGCAATCAGCCCCAGCATTTT. The whole variable domain, filled in from reference TRBV9 and TRBJ1-5, reads DSGVTQTPKHLITATGQRVTLRCSPRSGDLSVYWYQQSLDQGLQFLIQYYNGEERAKGNILERFSAQQFPDLHSELNLSSLELGDSALYFCASSAGGQGNQPQHFGDGTRLSIL.

V is TRBV13 and J is TRBJ2-3, with 11 bases that match TRBD2. J lost 7 bases, V lost 3 bases, and 12 bases had no gene match. Germline V gene lookup returns CDR1 PRHDT and CDR2 FYEKMQ (reference sequence). The CDR3 has 17 amino acids. The CDR3: CASSFIAGGQGFYTQYF. CDR3 in DNA: TGTGCCAGCAGCTTTATAGCGGGGGGGCAGGGATTTTATACGCAGTATTTT.

J is TRBJ2-3 and V is TRBV7-6, with a weak D call TRBD2 (6 bases). The CDR3 contains 18 residues. V lost 5 bases and J 0 bases, leaving 21 bases between the germline ends. The germline CDR1 and CDR2 sequences are SGHVS and FNYEAQ. The CDR3 sequence is CASSPIGLPRASTDTQYF. CDR3 DNA: TGTGCCAGCAGCCCAATCGGACTACCTCGTGCTAGCACAGATACGCAGTATTTT.

The genes are TRBV5-1 and TRBJ2-7; D is perhaps TRBD2 (5 bases). Germline CDR1 reads SGHRS; CDR2 reads YFSETQ. V dropped 2 bases and J dropped 7 bases, with 16 bases sitting between them. CDR3 length: 14 residues. The CDR3, as DNA: TGCGCCAGCAGCTTAGCAGCGGAGTCCCTTGAGCAGTACTTC. This gives the protein CASSLAAESLEQYF.

The V and J genes are TRBV15 and TRBJ2-7; TRBD1 agrees at 10 bases. Germline V lookup: CDR1 LNHNV, CDR2 YYDKDF (reference sequence). After removal of 5 bases from V and 4 bases from J, the junction contained 2 bases not matched to a gene. This CDR3 is 13 amino acids long. The CDR3 DNA reads TGTGCCACCAGCGGACAGGGGGTATACGAGCAGTACTTC. This codes for CATSGQGVYEQYF.

This chain joins TRBV6-5 and TRBJ2-1; 8 nucleotides line up with TRBD2. Trimming at V came to 2 bases and at J to 6 bases, leaving 0 bases not matched to a gene. Germline V gene lookup returns CDR1 MNHEY and CDR2 SVGAGI. This CDR3 spans 13 amino acids. CDR3 sequence reads: CASSYGTSNEQFF. CDR3 bases: TGTGCCAGCAGTTACGGGACTAGCAATGAGCAGTTCTTC.

V usage is TRBV7-9 and J usage is TRBJ2-2; 8 bases are shared with TRBD1. Germline V gives CDR1 SEHNR, CDR2 FQNEAQ (reference sequence). The junction had 5 bases not matched to a gene; V was cut back by 4 bases and J by 1 base. This CDR3 comprises 16 residues. The CDR3 DNA follows: TGTGCCAGCAGCTCCCGAGGACAGGGGAACACCGGGGAGCTGTTTTTT. Residues: CASSSRGQGNTGELFF.

The chain links TRBV30 to TRBJ1-1; no firm D call. Deletions cut 5 bases from V and 10 bases from J, with 17 bases between. The CDR3 spans 12 residues. Germline V gene sequence: CDR1 GTSNPN, CDR2 SVGIG (reference sequence). CDR3 amino acids: CAWASGSGRAFF. In nucleotides, the CDR3 is TGTGCCTGGGCGTCCGGCAGCGGGAGAGCTTTCTTT.

This clone was detected a few times. The chain carries TRBV5-1 and TRBJ2-7; TRBD1 agrees at 9 bases. After removal of 4 bases from V and 6 bases from J, the junction contained 5 bases not matched to a gene. There are 13 residues in the CDR3. Germline V gene sequence: CDR1 SGHRS, CDR2 YFSETQ. CDR3 in amino acids: CASSAGQGAEQYF. Written as DNA, the CDR3 is TGCGCCAGCAGCGCGGGACAGGGCGCCGAGCAGTACTTC.